This record looks at one T cell receptor beta chain sequence and its context. Its antigen is still unknown. The sample comes from a study of T cell repertoires in cytomegalovirus infection. Looking at the study overall: Indications came from public TCR beta signatures; they pointed to CMV infection and to a matching HLA type. Study outcomes and limitations: The study found HLA-C-restricted CMV-specific TCR beta clonotypes dominating the ex vivo response.

Germline CDR1 DFQATT, CDR2 SNEGSKA (reference sequence). The CDR3 runs 14 residues. After removal of 5 bases from V and 1 base from J, the junction contained 7 bases not matched to a gene. MiXCR was run by TCRdb on the reads, yielding one entry per CDR3 protein. The sample includes 230,000 or so distinct CDR3 sequences, 35% to 40% seen only once; the top ten take 59%. The material sequenced was CD8+ T cells from cultured PBMCs, taken from culture after CMV antigen stimulation. The sequence came from a human donor in good health (CMV status not recorded). Some clones in this sample may be carry-over from other donors' samples. The chain is built from TRBV20-1 and TRBJ1-1, with 7 bases matching TRBD1. The CDR3: CSASRTGENTEAFF. The CDR3 bases are TGCAGTGCTTCAAGGACAGGAGAGAACACTGAAGCTTTCTTT.